This TCR beta chain was recovered during a study of blood T cells in healthy people across ages. Study-wide background: About one barcoded beta molecule per two T cells was captured by template switching.

This clonotype was picked up one time. Germline and junction disagree at one end, which may indicate a read error. Germline values: CDR1 ENHRY, CDR2 SYGVKD. The CDR3 runs to 16 residues. Alongside a J-beta primer mix, a sample-barcoded 5' primer served in a second PCR lasting about 7 to 12 cycles. All cDNA molecules were each tagged by a template-switch adaptor with 12 random nucleotides. TCRdb re-called the 5' RACE reads through MiXCR, storing one row per CDR3 protein. The repertoire holds over a million distinct CDR3 sequences, 45% seen once, with under 20% in the top ten. This rearrangement joins TRBV10-3 to TRBJ2-7, with 9 bases fitting TRBD2. The sequenced sample was blood. This TCR derives from a woman aged 60-75 years in good health. CDR3 coding DNA: TGTGCCACCAGTGACTCCCTAGCGGGAAACAAGGACGAGCAGTACTTC. Amino acids: CATSDSLAGNKDEQYF.